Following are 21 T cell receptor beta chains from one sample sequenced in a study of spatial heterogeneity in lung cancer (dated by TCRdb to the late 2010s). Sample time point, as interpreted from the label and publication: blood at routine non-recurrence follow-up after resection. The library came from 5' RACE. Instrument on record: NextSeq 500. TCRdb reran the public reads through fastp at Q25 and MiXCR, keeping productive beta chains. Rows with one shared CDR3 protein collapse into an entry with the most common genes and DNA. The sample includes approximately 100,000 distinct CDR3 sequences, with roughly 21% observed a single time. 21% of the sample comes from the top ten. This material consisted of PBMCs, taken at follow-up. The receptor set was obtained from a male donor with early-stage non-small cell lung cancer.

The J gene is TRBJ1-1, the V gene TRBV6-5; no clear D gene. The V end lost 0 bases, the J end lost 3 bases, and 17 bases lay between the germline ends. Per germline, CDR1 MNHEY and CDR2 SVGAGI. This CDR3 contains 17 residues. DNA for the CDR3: TGTGCCAGCAGTTACTCGCCAATCCCGGGGATGGACACTGAAGCTTTCTTT. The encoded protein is CASSYSPIPGMDTEAFF.

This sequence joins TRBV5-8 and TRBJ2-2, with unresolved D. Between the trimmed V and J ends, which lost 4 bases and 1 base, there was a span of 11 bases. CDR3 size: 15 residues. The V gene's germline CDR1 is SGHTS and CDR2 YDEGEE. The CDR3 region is CASSPLGRNTGELFF. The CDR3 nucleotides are TGTGCCAGCAGCCCCCTTGGACGGAACACCGGGGAGCTGTTTTTT.

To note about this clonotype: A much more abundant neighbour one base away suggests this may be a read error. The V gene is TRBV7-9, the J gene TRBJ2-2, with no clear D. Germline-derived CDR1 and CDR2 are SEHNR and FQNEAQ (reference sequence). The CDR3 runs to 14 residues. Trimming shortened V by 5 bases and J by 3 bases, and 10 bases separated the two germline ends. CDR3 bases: TGTGCCAGCAGCCTCACCCCCGACACCGGGGAGCTGTTTTTT. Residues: CASSLTPDTGELFF. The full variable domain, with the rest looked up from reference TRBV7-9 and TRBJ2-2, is DTGVSQNPRHKITKRGQNVTFRCDPISEHNRLYWYRQTLGQGPEFLTYFQNEAQLEKSRLLSDRFSAERPKGSFSTLEIQRTEQGDSAMYLCASSLTPDTGELFFGEGSRLTVL.

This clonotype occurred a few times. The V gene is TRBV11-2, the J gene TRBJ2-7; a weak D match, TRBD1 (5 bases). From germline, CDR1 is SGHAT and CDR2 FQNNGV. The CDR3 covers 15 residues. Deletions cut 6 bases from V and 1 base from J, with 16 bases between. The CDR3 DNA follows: TGTGCCAGCAGTTTCTCCTTCCAGGGATCCTACGAGCAGTACGTC. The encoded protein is CASSFSFQGSYEQYV.

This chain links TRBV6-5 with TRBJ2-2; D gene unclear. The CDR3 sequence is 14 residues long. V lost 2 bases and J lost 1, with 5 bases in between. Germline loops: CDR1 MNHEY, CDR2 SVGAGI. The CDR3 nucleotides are TGTGCCAGCAGTTACAGCCAGAACACCGGGGAGCTGTTTTTT. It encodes CASSYSQNTGELFF.

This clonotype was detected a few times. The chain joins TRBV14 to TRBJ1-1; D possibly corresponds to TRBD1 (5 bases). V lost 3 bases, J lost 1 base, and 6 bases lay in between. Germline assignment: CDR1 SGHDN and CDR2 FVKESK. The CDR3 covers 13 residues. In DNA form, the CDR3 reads TGTGCCAGCAGCCAGGGACCGAACACTGAAGCTTTCTTT. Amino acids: CASSQGPNTEAFF.

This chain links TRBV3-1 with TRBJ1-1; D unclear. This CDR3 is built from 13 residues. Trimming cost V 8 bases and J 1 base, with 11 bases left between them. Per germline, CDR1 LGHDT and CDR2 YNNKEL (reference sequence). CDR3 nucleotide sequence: TGTGCCAGCGGGGTTGGCGGGAACACTGAAGCTTTCTTT. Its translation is CASGVGGNTEAFF.

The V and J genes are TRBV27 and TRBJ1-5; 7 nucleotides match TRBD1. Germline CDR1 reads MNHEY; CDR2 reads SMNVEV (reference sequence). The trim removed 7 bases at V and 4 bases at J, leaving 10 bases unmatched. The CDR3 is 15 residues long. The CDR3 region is CASKLKTGINQPQHF. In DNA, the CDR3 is TGTGCCAGCAAATTAAAGACAGGGATAAATCAGCCCCAGCATTTT.

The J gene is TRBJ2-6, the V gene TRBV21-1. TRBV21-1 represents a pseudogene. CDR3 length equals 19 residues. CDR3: CASSKVTKKYIDLANVLTF. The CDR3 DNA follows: TGTGCCAGCAGCAAAGTCACGAAGAAGTACATTGACTTGGCCAACGTCCTGACTTTC.

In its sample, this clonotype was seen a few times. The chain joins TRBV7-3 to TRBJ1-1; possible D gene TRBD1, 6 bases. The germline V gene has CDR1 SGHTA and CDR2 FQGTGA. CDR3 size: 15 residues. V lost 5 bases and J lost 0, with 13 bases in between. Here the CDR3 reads CASSVTGTLNTEAFF. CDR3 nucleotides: TGTGCCAGCAGCGTGACCGGGACACTGAACACTGAAGCTTTCTTT.

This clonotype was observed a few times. CDR3 sequence (DNA): TGCAGCGTTATCCCCGTCCCGGGACTAGGCGACCTCAAGCAGTTCTTC. It specifies CSVIPVPGLGDLKQFF. The gene calls are TRBV29-1 and TRBJ2-1, with TRBD2 identical over 8 bases. The V gene end was trimmed by 5 bases and the J gene end by 11 bases; junction bases not matched to a gene: 20. Germline CDR1 is SQVTM and CDR2 is ANQGSEA. The length of the CDR3 is 16 residues.

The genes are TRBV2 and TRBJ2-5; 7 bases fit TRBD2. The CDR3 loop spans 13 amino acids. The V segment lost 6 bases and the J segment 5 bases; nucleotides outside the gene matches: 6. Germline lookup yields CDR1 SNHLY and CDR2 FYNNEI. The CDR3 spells CASRTGRKETQYF. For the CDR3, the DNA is TGTGCCAGCAGGACCGGGAGGAAGGAGACCCAGTACTTC.

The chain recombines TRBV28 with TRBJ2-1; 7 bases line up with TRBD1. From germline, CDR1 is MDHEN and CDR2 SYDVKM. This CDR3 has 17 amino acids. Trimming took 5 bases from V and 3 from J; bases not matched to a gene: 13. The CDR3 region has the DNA TGTGCCAGCAGTCCGACCGGGACAGCGAGAGTCTACAATGAGCAGTTCTTC. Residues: CASSPTGTARVYNEQFF.

CDR3 protein: CASSPQGNSRDSNQPQHF. In DNA form, the CDR3 reads TGTGCCAGCAGCCCACAGGGAAACAGTCGGGATAGCAATCAGCCCCAGCATTTT. The genes are TRBV7-8 and TRBJ1-5; D is perhaps TRBD1 (6 bases). This CDR3 has 18 amino acids. V was trimmed by 5 bases and J by 0 bases, leaving 20 bases between them. The V gene's germline CDR1 is SGHVS and CDR2 FQNEAQ.

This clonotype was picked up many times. This chain's CDR3 is CASSQSGGTGYNQPQHF. The CDR3 DNA is TGTGCCAGCAGCCAGAGTGGGGGGACAGGCTATAATCAGCCCCAGCATTTT. The chain combines TRBV7-8 with TRBJ1-5; TRBD1 matches at 8 bases. V dropped 5 bases and J dropped 4; count of bases not matched to a gene: 13. The CDR3 consists of 17 residues. The germline gives CDR1 SGHVS, CDR2 FQNEAQ.

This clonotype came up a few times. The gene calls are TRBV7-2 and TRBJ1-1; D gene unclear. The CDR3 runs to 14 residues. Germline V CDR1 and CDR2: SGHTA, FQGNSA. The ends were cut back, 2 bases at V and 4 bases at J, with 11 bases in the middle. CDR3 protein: CASSLTSRRTEAFF. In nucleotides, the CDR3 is TGTGCCAGCAGCTTAACAAGTCGTCGCACTGAAGCTTTCTTT. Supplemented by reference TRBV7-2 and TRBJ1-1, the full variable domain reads GAGVSQSPSNKVTEKGKDVELRCDPISGHTALYWYRQSLGQGLEFLIYFQGNSAPDKSGLPSDRFSAERTGGSVSTLTIQRTQQEDSAVYLCASSLTSRRTEAFFGQGTRLTVV.

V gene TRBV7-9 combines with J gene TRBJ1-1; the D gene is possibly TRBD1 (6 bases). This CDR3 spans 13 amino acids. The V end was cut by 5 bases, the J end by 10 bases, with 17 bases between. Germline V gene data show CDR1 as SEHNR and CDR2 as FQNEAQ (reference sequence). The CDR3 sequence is CASSGQQGLRAFF. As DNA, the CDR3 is TGTGCCAGCAGCGGACAACAGGGTTTGAGAGCTTTCTTT. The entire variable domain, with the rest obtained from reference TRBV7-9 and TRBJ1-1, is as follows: DTGVSQNPRHKITKRGQNVTFRCDPISEHNRLYWYRQTLGQGPEFLTYFQNEAQLEKSRLLSDRFSAERPKGSFSTLEIQRTEQGDSAMYLCASSGQQGLRAFFGQGTRLTVV.

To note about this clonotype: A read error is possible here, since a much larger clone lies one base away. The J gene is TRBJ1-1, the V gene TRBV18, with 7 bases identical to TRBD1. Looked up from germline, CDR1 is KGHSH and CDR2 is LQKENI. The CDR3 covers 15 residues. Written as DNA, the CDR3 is TGTGCCAGCTCACGAGCCGTGACAGGGAACACTAAAGCTTTCTTT. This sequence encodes CASSRAVTGNTKAFF.

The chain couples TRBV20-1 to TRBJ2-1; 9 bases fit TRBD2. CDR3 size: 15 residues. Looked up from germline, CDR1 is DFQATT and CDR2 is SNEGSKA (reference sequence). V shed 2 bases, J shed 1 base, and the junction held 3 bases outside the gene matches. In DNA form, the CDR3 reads TGCAGTGCTAGACCAGCGGGAGGTTCCTACAATGAGCAGTTCTTC. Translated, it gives CSARPAGGSYNEQFF.

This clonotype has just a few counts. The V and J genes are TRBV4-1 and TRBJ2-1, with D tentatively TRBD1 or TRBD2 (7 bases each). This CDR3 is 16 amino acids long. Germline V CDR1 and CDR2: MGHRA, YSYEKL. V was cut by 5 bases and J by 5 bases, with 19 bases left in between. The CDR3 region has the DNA TGCGCCAGCAGCTTATGGCCAGGGGGGGCGGACAATGAGCAGTTCTTC. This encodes CASSLWPGGADNEQFF.

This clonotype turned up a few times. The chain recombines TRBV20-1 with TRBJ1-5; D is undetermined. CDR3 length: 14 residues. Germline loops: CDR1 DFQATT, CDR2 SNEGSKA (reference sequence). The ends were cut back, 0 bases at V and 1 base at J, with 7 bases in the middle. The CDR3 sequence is CSAREAHSNQPQHF. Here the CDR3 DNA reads TGCAGTGCTAGAGAGGCACACAGCAATCAGCCCCAGCATTTT.